This record covers a single T cell receptor (beta chain). Its antigen remains unknown. The sample belongs to a study of cytomegalovirus exposure and HLA in healthy donors. Overall study: According to later analysis, the same platform produced the 120 validation and approximately 630 first-cohort repertoires.

Whole-study results and caveats: For most TCR sequences rarity was the rule, although some public TCRs occurred in many donors. In vitro work confirmed that three CMV-associated chains recognize CMV antigens.

Profiled with immunoSEQ multiplex PCR; TCRdb holds only in-frame clones, not every one. The data show fewer than 150,000 clones, approximately 84% seen once. A roughly 120-subject validation cohort, separate from the roughly 670-subject first cohort, supplied the donors. The receptor's source is a man aged 25-45 years in good health and CMV-seropositive. Sequencing was performed on PBMCs.

This CDR3 is CASSETRTSPTNYEQYF. CDR3 sequence (DNA): TGTGCCAGCAGTGAAACTCGCACTAGCCCAACGAACTACGAGCAGTACTTC. The chain is built from TRBV2 and TRBJ2-7; possible D gene TRBD2, 6 bases. The CDR3 extends over 17 amino acids. Germline values: CDR1 SNHLY, CDR2 FYNNEI. Trimming pared 2 bases from V and 3 bases from J, leaving 20 bases between.